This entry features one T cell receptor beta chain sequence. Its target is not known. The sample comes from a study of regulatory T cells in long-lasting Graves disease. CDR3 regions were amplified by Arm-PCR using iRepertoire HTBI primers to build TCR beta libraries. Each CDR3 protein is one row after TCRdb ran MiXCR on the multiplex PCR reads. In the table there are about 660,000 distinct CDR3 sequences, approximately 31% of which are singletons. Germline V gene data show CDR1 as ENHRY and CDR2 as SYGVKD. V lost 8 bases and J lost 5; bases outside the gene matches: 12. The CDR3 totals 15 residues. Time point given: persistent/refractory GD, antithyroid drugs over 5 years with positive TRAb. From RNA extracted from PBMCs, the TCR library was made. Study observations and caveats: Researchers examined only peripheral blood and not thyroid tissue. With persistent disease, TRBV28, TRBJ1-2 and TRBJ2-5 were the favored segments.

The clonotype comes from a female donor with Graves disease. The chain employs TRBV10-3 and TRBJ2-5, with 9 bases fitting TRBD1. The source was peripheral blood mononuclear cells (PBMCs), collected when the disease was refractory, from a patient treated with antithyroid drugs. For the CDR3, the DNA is TGTGCCATCTCGATAGGGGGACAGGGAACGGAGACCCAGTACTTC. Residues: CAISIGGQGTETQYF.